In this sample, the clone carrying this TCR beta chain turned up a few times. Its antigen is currently unknown. The V gene end was trimmed by 5 bases and the J gene end by 4 bases; junction bases not matched to a gene: 15. The CDR3 totals 19 residues. These data are taken from a study of identical twins. Via MiXCR, TCRdb re-called the 5' RACE reads, giving one row per CDR3 protein. This sample yields more than 1.5 million distinct CDR3 sequences, of which around a third are seen a single time; roughly 0.3% belongs to the top ten. Study results and caveats: Memory repertoires showed no such pattern, whereas abundant cord blood beta clonotypes carried fewer insertions.

This sequence was found in a newborn girl in good health. The chain uses TRBV12-3 or TRBV12-4 and TRBJ2-3; 13 bases fit TRBD2. Input material: cord blood. CDR3 residues: CASSPKPGLAGIGPDTQYF. As DNA, the CDR3 is TGTGCCAGCAGTCCTAAGCCGGGACTAGCGGGGATAGGCCCAGATACGCAGTATTTT.